The T cell receptor (beta chain) under discussion was sequenced for a study of beta chain features in type 1 diabetes. The CDR3 consists of 14 residues. Germline V gene sequence: CDR1 SGHTA, CDR2 FQGTGA. Trimming took 5 bases from V and 1 from J, leaving 8 bases between them. Broader study findings: A PCR bias possibly favoring shorter templates would apply equally to patients and controls.

Concerning this clone itself: What it binds is not known.

Since all of the isolated RNA was reverse transcribed, expressed TCRB transcripts were what got sequenced. Only in-frame clones appear in the TCRdb table, and some are missing; sequencing was by immunoSEQ multiplex PCR. The table records approximately 170,000 clones, approximately 9.1% of them present only once. The chain employs TRBV7-3 and TRBJ2-2; perhaps TRBD2 as D (6 bases). This sequence was found in a woman between 18 and 29 years old in good health. The sample consisted of central memory CD4+ T cells from blood. CDR3 sequence (DNA): TGTGCCAGCAGCCTTAGCGGGAACACCGGGGAGCTGTTTTTT. This sequence encodes CASSLSGNTGELFF.